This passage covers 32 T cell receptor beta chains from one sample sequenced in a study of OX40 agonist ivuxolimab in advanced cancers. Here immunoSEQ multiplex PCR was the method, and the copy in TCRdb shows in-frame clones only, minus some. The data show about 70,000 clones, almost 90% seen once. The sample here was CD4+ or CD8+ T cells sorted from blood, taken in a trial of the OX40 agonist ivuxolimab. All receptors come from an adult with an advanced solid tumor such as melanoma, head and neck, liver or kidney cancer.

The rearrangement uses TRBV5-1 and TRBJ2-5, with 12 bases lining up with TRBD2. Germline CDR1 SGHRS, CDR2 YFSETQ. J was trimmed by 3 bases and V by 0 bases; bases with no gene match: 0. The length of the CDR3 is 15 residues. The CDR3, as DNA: TGCGCCAGCAGCTTGGGACTAGCGGGGGAAGAGACCCAGTACTTC. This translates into CASSLGLAGEETQYF.

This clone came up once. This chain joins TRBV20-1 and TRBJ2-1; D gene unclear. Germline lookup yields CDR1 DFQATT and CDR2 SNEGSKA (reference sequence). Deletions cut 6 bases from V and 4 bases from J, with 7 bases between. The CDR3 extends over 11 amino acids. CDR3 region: CSAPLYNEQFF. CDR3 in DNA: TGCAGTGCCCCCCTTTACAATGAGCAGTTCTTC.

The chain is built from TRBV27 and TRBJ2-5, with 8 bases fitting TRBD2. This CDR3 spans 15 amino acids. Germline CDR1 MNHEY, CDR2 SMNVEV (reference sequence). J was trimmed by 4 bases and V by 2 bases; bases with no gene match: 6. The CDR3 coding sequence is TGTGCCAGCAGTTTAATCCGGGGGGGCTCAGAGACCCAGTACTTC. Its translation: CASSLIRGGSETQYF.

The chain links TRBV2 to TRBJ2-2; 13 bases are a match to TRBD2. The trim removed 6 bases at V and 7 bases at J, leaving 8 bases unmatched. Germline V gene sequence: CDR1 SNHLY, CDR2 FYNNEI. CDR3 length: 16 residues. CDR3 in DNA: TGTGCCAGCAGGGAACTAGCGGGGGGGCCTAACGGGGAGCTGTTTTTT. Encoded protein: CASRELAGGPNGELFF.

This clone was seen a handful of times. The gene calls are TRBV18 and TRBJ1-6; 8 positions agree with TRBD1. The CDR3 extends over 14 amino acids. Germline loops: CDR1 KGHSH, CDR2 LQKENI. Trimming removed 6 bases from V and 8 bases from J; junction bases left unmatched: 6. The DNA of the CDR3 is TGTGCCAGCTCTTCTGGGACAGGAGATTCACCCCTCCACTTT. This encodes CASSSGTGDSPLHF.

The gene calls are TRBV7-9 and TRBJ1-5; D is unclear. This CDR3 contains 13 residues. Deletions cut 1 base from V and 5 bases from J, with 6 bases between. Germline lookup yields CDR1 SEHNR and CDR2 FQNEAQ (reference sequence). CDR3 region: CASSLGADQPQHF. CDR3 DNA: TGTGCCAGCAGCTTAGGGGCTGATCAGCCCCAGCATTTT. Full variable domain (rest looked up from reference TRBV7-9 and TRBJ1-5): DTGVSQNPRHKITKRGQNVTFRCDPISEHNRLYWYRQTLGQGPEFLTYFQNEAQLEKSRLLSDRFSAERPKGSFSTLEIQRTEQGDSAMYLCASSLGADQPQHFGDGTRLSIL.

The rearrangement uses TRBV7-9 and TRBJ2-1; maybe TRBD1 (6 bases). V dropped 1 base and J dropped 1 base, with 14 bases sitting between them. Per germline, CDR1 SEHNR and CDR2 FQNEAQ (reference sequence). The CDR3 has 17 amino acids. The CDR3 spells CASSLGVAGVSYNEQFF. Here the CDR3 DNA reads TGTGCCAGCAGCTTAGGAGTCGCAGGGGTGTCCTACAATGAGCAGTTCTTC.

The CDR3 spells CASTLGHETQYF. DNA for the CDR3: TGTGCCAGCACCCTGGGGCATGAGACCCAGTACTTC. V usage is TRBV5-6 and J usage is TRBJ2-5; tentative D call: TRBD1 (5 bases). The V end lost 6 bases, the J end lost 5 bases, and 11 bases lay between the germline ends. The germline V gene has CDR1 SGHDT and CDR2 YYEEEE. This CDR3 comprises 12 residues.

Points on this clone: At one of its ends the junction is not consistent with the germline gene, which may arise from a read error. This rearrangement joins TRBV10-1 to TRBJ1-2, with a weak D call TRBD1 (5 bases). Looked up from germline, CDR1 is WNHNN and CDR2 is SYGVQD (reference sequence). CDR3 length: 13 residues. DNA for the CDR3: TGCGCCAGCAGTGAGTCGACTCGGGGACGGCGGTCTTTC. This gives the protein CASSESTRGRRSF.

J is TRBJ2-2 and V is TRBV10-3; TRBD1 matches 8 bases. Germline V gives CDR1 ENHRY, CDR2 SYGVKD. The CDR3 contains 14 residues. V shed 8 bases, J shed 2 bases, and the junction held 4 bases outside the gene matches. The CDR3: CAIGGQVNTGELFF. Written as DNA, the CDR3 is TGTGCCATCGGGGGACAGGTAAACACCGGGGAGCTGTTTTTT.

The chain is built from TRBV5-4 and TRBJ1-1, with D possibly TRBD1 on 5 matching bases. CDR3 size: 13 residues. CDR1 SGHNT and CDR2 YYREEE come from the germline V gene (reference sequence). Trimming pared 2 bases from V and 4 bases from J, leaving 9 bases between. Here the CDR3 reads CASSFQGGTEAFF. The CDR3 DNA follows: TGTGCCAGCAGCTTCCAGGGTGGCACTGAAGCTTTCTTT.

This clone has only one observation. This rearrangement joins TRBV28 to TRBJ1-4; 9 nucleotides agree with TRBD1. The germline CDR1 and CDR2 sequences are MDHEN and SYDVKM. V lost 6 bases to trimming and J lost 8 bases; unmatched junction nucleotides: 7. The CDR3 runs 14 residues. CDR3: CASSSQGAREKLFF. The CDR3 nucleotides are TGTGCCAGCAGCTCACAGGGGGCGCGAGAAAAACTGTTTTTT.

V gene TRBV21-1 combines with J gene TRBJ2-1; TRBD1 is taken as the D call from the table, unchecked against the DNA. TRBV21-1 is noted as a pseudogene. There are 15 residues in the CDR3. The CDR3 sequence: CASTPGTGDKNEQFF. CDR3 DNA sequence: TGTGCCAGCACCCCCGGGACAGGGGATAAGAATGAGCAGTTCTTC.

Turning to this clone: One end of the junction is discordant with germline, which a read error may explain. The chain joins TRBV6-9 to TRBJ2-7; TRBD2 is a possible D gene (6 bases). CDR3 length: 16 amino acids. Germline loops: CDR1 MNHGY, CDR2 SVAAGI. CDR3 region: CAGSPLGGTGSYEQYF. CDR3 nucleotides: TGTGCCGGCAGCCCACTCGGAGGGACTGGCTCCTACGAGCAGTACTTC.

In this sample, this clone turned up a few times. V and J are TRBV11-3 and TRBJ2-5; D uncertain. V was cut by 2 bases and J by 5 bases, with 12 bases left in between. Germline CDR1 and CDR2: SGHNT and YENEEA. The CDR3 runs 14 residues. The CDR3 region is CASSLTAMHETQYF. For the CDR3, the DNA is TGTGCCAGCAGCTTAACGGCTATGCACGAGACCCAGTACTTC. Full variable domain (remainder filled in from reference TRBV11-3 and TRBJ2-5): EAGVVQSPRYKIIEKKQPVAFWCNPISGHNTLYWYLQNLGQGPELLIRYENEEAVDDSQLPKDRFSAERLKGVDSTLKIQPAELGDSAVYLCASSLTAMHETQYFGPGTRLLVL.

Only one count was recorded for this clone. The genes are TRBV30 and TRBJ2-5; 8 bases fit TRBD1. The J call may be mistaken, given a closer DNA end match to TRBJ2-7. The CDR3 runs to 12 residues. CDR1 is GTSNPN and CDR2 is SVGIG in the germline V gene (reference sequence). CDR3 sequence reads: CAWSHRGYEQYF. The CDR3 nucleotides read TGTGCCTGGTCCCACAGGGGGTACGAGCAGTACTTC.

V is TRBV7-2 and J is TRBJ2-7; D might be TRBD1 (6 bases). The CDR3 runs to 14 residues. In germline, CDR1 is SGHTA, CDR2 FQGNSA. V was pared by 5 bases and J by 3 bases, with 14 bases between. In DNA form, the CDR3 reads TGTGCCAGCAGCCCTACAGGGTTAGGCTACGAGCAGTACTTC. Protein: CASSPTGLGYEQYF.

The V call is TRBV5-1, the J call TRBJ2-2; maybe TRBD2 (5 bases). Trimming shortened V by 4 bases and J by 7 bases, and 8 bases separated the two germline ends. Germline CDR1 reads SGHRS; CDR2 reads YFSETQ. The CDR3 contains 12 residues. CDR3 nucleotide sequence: TGCGCCAGCAGCCCGGGGATCGGGGAGCTGTTTTTT. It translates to CASSPGIGELFF.

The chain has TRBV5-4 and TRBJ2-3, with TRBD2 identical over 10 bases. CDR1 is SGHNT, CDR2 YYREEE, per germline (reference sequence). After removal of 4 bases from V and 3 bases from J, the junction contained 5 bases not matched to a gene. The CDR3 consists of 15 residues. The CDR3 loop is CASSATSGETDTQYF. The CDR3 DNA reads TGTGCCAGCAGCGCAACTAGCGGGGAAACAGATACGCAGTATTTT.

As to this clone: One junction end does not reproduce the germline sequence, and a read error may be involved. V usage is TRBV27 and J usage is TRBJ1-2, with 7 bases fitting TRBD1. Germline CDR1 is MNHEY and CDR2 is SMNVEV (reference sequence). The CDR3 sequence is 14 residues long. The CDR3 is CASSLSGQNYGYTF. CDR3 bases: TGTGCCAGCAGTCTATCGGGACAGAACTATGGCTACACCTTC.

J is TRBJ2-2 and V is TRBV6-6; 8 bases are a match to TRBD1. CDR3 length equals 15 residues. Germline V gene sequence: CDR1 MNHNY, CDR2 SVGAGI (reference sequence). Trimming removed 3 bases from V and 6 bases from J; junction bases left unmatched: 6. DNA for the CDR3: TGTGCCAGCAGTTATCAGGGGGCGCTTTCCGGGGAGCTGTTTTTT. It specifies CASSYQGALSGELFF.

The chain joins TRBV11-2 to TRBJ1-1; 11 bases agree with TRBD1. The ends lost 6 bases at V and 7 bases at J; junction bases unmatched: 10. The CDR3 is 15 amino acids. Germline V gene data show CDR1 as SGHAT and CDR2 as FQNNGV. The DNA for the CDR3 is TGTGCCAGCAGAGCTGCTGGGACAGGGGGGATTGAAGCTTTCTTT. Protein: CASRAAGTGGIEAFF.

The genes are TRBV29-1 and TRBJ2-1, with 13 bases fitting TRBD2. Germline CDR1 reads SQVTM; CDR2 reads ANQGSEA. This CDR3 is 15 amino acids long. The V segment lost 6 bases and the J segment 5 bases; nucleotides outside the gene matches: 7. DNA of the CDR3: TGCAGCGTCCAAGGGACTAGCGGGACCCACAATGAGCAGTTCTTC. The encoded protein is CSVQGTSGTHNEQFF.

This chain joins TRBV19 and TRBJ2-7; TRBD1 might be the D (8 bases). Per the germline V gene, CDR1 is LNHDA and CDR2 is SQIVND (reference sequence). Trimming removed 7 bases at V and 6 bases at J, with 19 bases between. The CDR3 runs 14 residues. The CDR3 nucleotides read TGTGCCAGTACGGGGGGTGACAGGGGAGGCGAGCAGTACTTC. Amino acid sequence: CASTGGDRGGEQYF.

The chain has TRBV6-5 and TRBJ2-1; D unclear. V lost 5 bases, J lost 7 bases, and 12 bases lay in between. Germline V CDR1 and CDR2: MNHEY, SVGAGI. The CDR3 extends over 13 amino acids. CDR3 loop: CASSPRSANEQFF. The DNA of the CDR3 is TGTGCCAGCAGTCCCCGGTCCGCTAATGAGCAGTTCTTC.

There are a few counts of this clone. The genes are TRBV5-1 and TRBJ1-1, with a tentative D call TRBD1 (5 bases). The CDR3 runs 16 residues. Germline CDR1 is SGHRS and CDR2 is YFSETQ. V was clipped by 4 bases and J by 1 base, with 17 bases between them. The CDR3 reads CASSAFSGASNTEAFF. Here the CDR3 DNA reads TGCGCCAGCAGCGCCTTCAGTGGGGCCTCGAACACTGAAGCTTTCTTT.

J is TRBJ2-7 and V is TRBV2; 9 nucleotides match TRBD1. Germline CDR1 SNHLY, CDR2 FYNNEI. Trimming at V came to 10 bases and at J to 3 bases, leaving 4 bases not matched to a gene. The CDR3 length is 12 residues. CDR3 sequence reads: CAKGQGSYEQYF. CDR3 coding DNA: TGTGCCAAGGGACAGGGAAGCTACGAGCAGTACTTC. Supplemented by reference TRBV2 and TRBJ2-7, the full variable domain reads EPEVTQTPSHQVTQMGQEVILRCVPISNHLYFYWYRQILGQKVEFLVSFYNNEISEKSEIFDDQFSVERPDGSNFTLKIRSTKLEDSAMYFCAKGQGSYEQYFGPGTRLTVT.

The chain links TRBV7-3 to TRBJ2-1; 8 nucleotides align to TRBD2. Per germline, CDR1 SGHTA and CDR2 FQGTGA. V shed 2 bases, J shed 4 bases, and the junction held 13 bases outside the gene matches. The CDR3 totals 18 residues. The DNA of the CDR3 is TGTGCCAGCAGCTTACAGAGCCCCAGCGGGGGCATTTACAATGAGCAGTTCTTC. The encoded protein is CASSLQSPSGGIYNEQFF.

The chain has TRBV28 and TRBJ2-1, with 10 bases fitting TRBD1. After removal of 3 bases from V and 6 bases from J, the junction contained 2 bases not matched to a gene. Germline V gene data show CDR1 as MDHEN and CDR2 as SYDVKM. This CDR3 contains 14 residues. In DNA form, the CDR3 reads TGTGCCAGCAGTTTCGGGACAGGGGCCAATGAGCAGTTCTTC. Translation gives CASSFGTGANEQFF. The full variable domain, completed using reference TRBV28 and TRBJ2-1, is DVKVTQSSRYLVKRTGEKVFLECVQDMDHENMFWYRQDPGLGLRLIYFSYDVKMKEKGDIPEGYSVSREKKERFSLILESASTNQTSMYLCASSFGTGANEQFFGPGTRLTVL.

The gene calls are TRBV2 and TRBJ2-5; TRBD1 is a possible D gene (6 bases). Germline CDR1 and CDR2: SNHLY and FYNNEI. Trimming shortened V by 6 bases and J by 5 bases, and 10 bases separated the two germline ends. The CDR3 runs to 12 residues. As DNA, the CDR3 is TGTGCCAGCAGAACAGGGTCGGAGACCCAGTACTTC. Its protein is CASRTGSETQYF.

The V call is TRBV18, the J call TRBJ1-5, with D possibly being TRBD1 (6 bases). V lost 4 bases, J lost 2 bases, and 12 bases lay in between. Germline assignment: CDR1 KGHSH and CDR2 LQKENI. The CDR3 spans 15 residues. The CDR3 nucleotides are TGTGCCAGCTCACAGGGGGGAATGCGCAATCAGCCCCAGCATTTT. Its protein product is CASSQGGMRNQPQHF. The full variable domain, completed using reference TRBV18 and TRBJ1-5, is NAGVMQNPRHLVRRRGQEARLRCSPMKGHSHVYWYRQLPEEGLKFMVYLQKENIIDESGMPKERFSAEFPKEGPSILRIQQVVRGDSAAYFCASSQGGMRNQPQHFGDGTRLSIL.

CDR3 DNA: TGTGCCAGCAGCTTGGGACTAGCGGGGCACCAAGAGACCCAGTACTTC. Amino acids: CASSLGLAGHQETQYF. The V gene is TRBV5-6, the J gene TRBJ2-5; TRBD2 matches at 11 bases. Germline-derived CDR1 and CDR2 are SGHDT and YYEEEE. CDR3 size: 16 residues. The J segment lost 0 bases and the V segment lost 0 bases, leaving 1 base of the junction unmatched. Full variable domain (missing parts from reference TRBV5-6 and TRBJ2-5): DAGVTQSPTHLIKTRGQQVTLRCSPKSGHDTVSWYQQALGQGPQFIFQYYEEEERQRGNFPDRFSGHQFPNYSSELNVNALLLGDSALYLCASSLGLAGHQETQYFGPGTRLLVL.